This T cell receptor beta chain was found in a study of tumor and adjacent non-tumor tissue in lung cancer. Study-wide findings and caveats: Tumor repertoires had a smaller top 100 clone share than normal lung. TCR diversity was significantly greater in tumor than normal lung tissue.

RNA was extracted from bulk tissue without any cell sorting. Newly diagnosed lung cancer patients had thoracic surgery in China, August–late 2014, without prior chemotherapy. CDR3 size: 15 residues. Per the germline V gene, CDR1 is SGHNT and CDR2 is YENEEA. Comment on this clonotype: Its antigen remains unidentified. One end of the junction is discordant with germline, which a read error may explain.

Three rounds of nested PCR, following a modified ARM-PCR protocol, produced the TCRbeta library. MiXCR was run by TCRdb on the multiplex PCR reads, yielding one entry per CDR3 protein. The table lists more than 75,000 distinct CDR3 sequences, approximately 71% of them singletons. This chain joins TRBV11-3 and TRBJ2-3; no reliable D call. This sequence was found in a woman in her sixties or seventies with non-small cell lung cancer. The sample taken for sequencing was lung tumor tissue. CDR3: CASSLDKGRPDTQCF. DNA for the CDR3: TGTGCCAGCAGCTTAGATAAGGGTCGCCCAGATACGCAGTGTTTT.